This T cell receptor beta chain emerged from a study of T-cell memory formation after mild COVID-19 (dated by TCRdb to about 2021). With regard to the full study: Most TCR sequence clusters were specific to one of the two donors. In a couple of donors, T-cell clones that expanded and contracted after mild COVID-19 were tracked by sequencing TCRalpha and TCRbeta repertoires over time. The cohort comprised two young, previously healthy adult volunteers, one female and one male.

The sequencing machine was an Illumina NovaSeq 6000. TCRalpha and TCRbeta cDNA libraries were constructed by 5'RACE with constant-segment primers, with sample barcodes and unique molecular identifiers being introduced. RNA was extracted from every sample with Trizol reagent. Library amplification was performed in two PCR steps, and a second sample barcode and Illumina TruSeq adapters were introduced in the second step. Sequencing of the libraries was done on an Illumina NovaSeq, producing 2 x 150 bp paired-end reads. Per the source publication's procedure: Demultiplexing of reads and collapsing into UMI-guided consensus sequences were performed with migec v1.2.7. Using mixcr v2.1.11, the UMI consensuses were aligned to TRA and TRB V and J templates and assembled into clonotypes. A clonotype was counted as expanded or contracted only when both edgeR and NoisET called the clonotype significant, with the noise models trained on biological replicates. edgeR calls used a false discovery rate-adjusted p below 0.01 and a log2 fold-change threshold of 1. As an exploratory analysis of dynamics, max-normalized trajectories of the 1000 most abundant clonotypes were examined with PCA combined with hierarchical clustering. Each responding clone was given a CD4 or CD8 phenotype based on the CD4+ and CD8+ repertoires, which had been sequenced separately. Through fastp at Q25 and MiXCR, TCRdb rebuilt clones from the public reads, retaining in-frame beta chains. Every entry covers one CDR3 protein and lists the most common genes and DNA from its rows. The V and J calls follow TCRdb's processing rather than the paper's. The sample table records 200,000 to 250,000 distinct CDR3 sequences; approximately 15% of these occur just once. The ten largest clonotypes hold 2% to 2.5% of the sample.

Taken from cysteine to phenylalanine, the CDR3 has 15 residues. Here the CDR3 DNA is all that survives: 45 bases in frame from base 1. V drops 3 bases and J drops 2 bases, leaving 12 bases in between. Note on this clonotype: The antigen this receptor binds is unknown. Qualities for individual bases were not recorded, and no much larger clone is one base off.

Ficoll-Paque density gradient centrifugation was used to isolate PBMCs. General conclusions and limits of the study: SARS-CoV-2 specificity of the second-wave clones peaking on day 37 was not confirmed. Balanced CD4/CD8 phenotypes were observed for clones contracting from day 15 to 85, whereas a bias towards CD4+ was observed for a second wave of clones expanding from day 15 to 37. Contracting CD4+ clones turned up mainly in the CM and EM memory subsets, whereas EMRA was where CD8+ clones were enriched. The detection of some responding clones in pre-infection memory suggests that pre-existing cross-reactive memory T cells joined the SARS-CoV-2 response. The study included only a couple of mild cases, and larger cohorts that include severe cases with pre-infection samples were judged to be necessary.

Material for sequencing was PBMCs or a T cell subset sorted from them (not recorded which). This clonotype was sampled from an adult woman who had mild COVID-19 (a few samples of this study predate the infection). The sample titles of this study are shuffled in the database, so cell type and time point are left out; the donor was told from shared clones. Recombination linked TRBV12-3 or TRBV12-4 to TRBJ2-3, with a tentative D gene TRBD2 over 6 matching bases. The DNA is as follows: TGTGCCAGCAGTTTTCTGGCGGGACTCACAGATACGCAGTATTTT. Its translation reads: CASSFLAGLTDTQYF.